The clone carrying this T cell receptor (beta chain) was counted many times. The V gene lost 7 bases and the J gene lost 4 bases, with 16 bases spanning the gap. The CDR3 length is 14 residues. CDR1 is SEHNR and CDR2 is FQNEAQ in the germline V gene (reference sequence). The source of the sample is a study of regulatory T cells in long-lasting Graves disease. At the level of the study: Less than 3 months of antithyroid drugs had been taken by newly diagnosed Graves' patients.

TCR beta libraries were built with iRepertoire HTBI primers and Arm-PCR of CDR3 regions. TCRdb analysed the multiplex PCR reads with MiXCR anew, one entry per CDR3 protein. The table records over 300,000 distinct CDR3 sequences, 15% to 17% of them present only once. Time point indicated: newly diagnosed GD, antithyroid drugs for less than 3 months. From PBMCs, RNA was extracted and then used to make the TCR library. The specimen was peripheral blood mononuclear cells (PBMCs), collected at new diagnosis, from a patient treated with antithyroid drugs. J is TRBJ1-2 and V is TRBV7-9; a weak D match, TRBD1 (6 bases). The sequence came from a female donor with Graves disease. The CDR3 loop is CASTTTGRGYGYTF. The CDR3 bases are TGTGCCAGCACCACAACAGGGCGCGGCTATGGCTACACCTTC.